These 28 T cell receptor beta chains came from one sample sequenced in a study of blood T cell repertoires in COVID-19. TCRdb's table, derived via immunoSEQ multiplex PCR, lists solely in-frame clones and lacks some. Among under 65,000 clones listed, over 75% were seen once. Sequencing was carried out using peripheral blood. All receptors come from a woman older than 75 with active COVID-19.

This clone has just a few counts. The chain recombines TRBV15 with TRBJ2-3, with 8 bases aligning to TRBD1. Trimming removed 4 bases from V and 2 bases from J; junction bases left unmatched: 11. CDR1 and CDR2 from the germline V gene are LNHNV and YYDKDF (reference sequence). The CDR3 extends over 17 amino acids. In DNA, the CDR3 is TGTGCCACCAGCACAGGACAGGGCCGTACTGACACAGATACGCAGTATTTT. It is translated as CATSTGQGRTDTDTQYF.

The CDR3 reads CASSLEGRREDSTDTQYF. CDR3 in DNA: TGCGCCAGCAGCTTGGAAGGTAGGCGGGAGGACTCCACAGATACGCAGTATTTT. The V gene is TRBV5-1, the J gene TRBJ2-3, with TRBD2 matching 8 bases. In germline, CDR1 is SGHRS, CDR2 YFSETQ. The V segment lost 0 bases and the J segment 2 bases; nucleotides outside the gene matches: 11. The CDR3 has 18 residues.

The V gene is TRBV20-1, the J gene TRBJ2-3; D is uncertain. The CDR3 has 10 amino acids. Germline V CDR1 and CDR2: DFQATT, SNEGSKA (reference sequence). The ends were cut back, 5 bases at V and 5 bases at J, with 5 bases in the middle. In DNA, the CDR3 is TGCAGTGCTTTTAAAGATACGCAGTATTTT. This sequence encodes CSAFKDTQYF.

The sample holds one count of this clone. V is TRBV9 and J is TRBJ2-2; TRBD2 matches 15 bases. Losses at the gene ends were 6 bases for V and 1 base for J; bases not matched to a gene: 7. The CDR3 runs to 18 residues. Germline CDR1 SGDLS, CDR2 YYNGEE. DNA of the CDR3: TGTGCCAGCACCGGACTAGCGGGGGGGCCGCGGAACACCGGGGAGCTGTTTTTT. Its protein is CASTGLAGGPRNTGELFF.

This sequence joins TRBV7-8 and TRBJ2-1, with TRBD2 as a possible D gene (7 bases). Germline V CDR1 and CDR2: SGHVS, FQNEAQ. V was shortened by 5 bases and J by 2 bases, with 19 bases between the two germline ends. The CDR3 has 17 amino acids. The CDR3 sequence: CASSPSGGLAAYNEQFF. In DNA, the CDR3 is TGTGCCAGCAGCCCGAGTGGGGGCCTAGCGGCCTACAATGAGCAGTTCTTC. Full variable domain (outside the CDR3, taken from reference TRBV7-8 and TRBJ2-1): GAGVSQSPRYKVAKRGQDVALRCDPISGHVSLFWYQQALGQGPEFLTYFQNEAQLDKSGLPSDRFFAERPEGSVSTLKIQRTQQEDSAVYLCASSPSGGLAAYNEQFFGPGTRLTVL.

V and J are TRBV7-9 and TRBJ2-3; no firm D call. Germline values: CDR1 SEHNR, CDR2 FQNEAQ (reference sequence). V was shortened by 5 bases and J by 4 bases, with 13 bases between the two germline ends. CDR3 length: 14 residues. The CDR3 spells CASSPVASPDTQYF. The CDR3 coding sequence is TGTGCCAGCAGCCCCGTTGCCAGTCCAGATACGCAGTATTTT.

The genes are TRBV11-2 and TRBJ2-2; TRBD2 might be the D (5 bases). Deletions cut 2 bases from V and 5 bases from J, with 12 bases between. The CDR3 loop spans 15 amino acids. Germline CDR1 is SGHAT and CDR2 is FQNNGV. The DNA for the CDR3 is TGTGCCAGCAGCTTAAGACTACCACCTACCGGGGAGCTGTTTTTT. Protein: CASSLRLPPTGELFF.

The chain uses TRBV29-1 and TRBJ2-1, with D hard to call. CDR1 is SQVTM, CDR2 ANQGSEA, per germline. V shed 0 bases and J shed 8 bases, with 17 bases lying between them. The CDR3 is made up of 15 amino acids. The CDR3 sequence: CSVEETNTLAYEQFF. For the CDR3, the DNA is TGCAGCGTTGAAGAAACAAACACCCTGGCCTATGAGCAGTTCTTC.

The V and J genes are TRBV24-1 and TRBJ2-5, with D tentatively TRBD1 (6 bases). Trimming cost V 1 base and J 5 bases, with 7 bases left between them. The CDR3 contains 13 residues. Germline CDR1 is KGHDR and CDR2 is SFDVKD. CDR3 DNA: TGTGCCACCAGTGATTTCGACAGGGAGACCCAGTACTTC. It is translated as CATSDFDRETQYF.

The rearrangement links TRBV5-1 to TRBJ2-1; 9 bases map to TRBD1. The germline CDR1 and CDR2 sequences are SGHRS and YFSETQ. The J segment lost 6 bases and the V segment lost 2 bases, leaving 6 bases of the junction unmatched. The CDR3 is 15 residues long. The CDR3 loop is CASSFSGQGINEQFF. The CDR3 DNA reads TGCGCCAGCAGCTTTTCGGGACAGGGTATCAATGAGCAGTTCTTC.

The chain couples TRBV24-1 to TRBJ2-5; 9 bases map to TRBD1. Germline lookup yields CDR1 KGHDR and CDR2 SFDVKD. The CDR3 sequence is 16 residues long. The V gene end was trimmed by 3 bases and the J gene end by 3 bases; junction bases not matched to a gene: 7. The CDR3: CATSDGTGQLKETQYF. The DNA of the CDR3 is TGTGCCACCAGTGATGGGACAGGGCAACTAAAAGAGACCCAGTACTTC.

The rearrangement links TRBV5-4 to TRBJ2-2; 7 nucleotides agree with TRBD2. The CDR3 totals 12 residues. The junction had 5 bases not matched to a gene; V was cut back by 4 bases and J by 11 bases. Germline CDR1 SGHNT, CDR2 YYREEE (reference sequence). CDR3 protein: CASSTGRRELFF. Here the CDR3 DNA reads TGTGCCAGCAGCACCGGGAGGCGTGAGCTGTTTTTT.

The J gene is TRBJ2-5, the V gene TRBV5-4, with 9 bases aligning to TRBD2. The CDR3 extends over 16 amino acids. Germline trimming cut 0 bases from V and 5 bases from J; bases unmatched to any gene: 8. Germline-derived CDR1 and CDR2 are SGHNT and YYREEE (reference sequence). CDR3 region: CASSLVTSGFAETQYF. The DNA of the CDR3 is TGTGCCAGCAGCTTGGTGACTAGCGGTTTCGCGGAGACCCAGTACTTC.

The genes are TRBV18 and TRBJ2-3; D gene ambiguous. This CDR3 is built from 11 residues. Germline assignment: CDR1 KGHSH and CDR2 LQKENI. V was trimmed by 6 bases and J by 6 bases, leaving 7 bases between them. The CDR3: CASSPSDTQYF. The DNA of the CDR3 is TGTGCCAGCTCCCCCTCCGATACGCAGTATTTT. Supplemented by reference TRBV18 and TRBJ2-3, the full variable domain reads NAGVMQNPRHLVRRRGQEARLRCSPMKGHSHVYWYRQLPEEGLKFMVYLQKENIIDESGMPKERFSAEFPKEGPSILRIQQVVRGDSAAYFCASSPSDTQYFGPGTRLTVL.

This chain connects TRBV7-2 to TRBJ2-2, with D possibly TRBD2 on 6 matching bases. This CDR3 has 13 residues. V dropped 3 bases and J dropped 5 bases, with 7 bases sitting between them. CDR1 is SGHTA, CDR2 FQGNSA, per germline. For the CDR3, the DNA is TGTGCCAGCAGCTTCGGGGGTACCGGGGAGCTGTTTTTT. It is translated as CASSFGGTGELFF.

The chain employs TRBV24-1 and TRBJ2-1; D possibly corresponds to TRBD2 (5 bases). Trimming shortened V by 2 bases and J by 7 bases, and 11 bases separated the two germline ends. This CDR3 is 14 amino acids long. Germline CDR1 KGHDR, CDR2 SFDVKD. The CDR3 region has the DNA TGTGCCACCAGTGATTCCGGACGGAGGAATGAGCAGTTCTTC. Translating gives CATSDSGRRNEQFF.

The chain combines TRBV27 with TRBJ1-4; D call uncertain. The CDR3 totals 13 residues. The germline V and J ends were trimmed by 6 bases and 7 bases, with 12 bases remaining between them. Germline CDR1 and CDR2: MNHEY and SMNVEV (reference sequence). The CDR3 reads CASRMSGGEKLFF. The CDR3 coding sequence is TGTGCCAGCAGGATGTCGGGAGGTGAAAAACTGTTTTTT. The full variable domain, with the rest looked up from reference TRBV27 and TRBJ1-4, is EAQVTQNPRYLITVTGKKLTVTCSQNMNHEYMSWYRQDPGLGLRQIYYSMNVEVTDKGDVPEGYKVSRKEKRNFPLILESPSPNQTSLYFCASRMSGGEKLFFGSGTQLSVL.

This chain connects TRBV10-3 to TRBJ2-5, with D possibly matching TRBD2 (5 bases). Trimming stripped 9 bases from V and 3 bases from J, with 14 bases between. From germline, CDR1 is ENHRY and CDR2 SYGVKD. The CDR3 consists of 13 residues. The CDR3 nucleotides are TGTGCCATACAATCCGGGGTCGAAGAGACCCAGTACTTC. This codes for CAIQSGVEETQYF.

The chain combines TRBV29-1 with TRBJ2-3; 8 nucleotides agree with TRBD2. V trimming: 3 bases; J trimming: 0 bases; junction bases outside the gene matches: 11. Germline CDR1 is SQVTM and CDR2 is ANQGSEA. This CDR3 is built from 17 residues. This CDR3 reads CSVDGGGTTKSTDTQYF. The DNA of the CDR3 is TGCAGCGTTGACGGGGGGGGGACTACCAAGAGCACAGATACGCAGTATTTT.

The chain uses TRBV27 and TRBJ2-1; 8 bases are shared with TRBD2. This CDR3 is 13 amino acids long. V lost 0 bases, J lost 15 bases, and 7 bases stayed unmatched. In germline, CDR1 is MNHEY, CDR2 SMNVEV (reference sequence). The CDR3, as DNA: TGTGCCAGCAGTTTATCGGGGGCGGGGGGACCGTTCTTC. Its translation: CASSLSGAGGPFF.

The CDR3 region is CASSPTTGSGLGSTDTQYF. Here the CDR3 DNA reads TGTGCCAGCAGTCCGACGACAGGTTCGGGATTGGGGTCCACAGATACGCAGTATTTT. The J gene is TRBJ2-3, the V gene TRBV28; maybe TRBD1 (6 bases). Deletions cut 5 bases from V and 2 bases from J, with 26 bases between. The CDR3 is made up of 19 amino acids. Germline values: CDR1 MDHEN, CDR2 SYDVKM.

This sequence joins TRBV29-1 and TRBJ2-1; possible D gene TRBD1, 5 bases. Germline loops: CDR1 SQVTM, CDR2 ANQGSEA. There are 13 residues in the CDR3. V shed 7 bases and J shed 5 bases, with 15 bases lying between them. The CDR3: CSAKGVTNNEQFF. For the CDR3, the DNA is TGCAGCGCCAAAGGGGTTACTAACAATGAGCAGTTCTTC.

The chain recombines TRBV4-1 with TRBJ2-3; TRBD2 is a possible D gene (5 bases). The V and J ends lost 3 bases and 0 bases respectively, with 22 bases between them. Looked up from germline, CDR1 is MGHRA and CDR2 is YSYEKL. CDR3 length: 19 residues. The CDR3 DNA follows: TGCGCCAGCAGCCAGAGGCCCAGCCGGGAACGGGGTAGCACAGATACGCAGTATTTT. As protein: CASSQRPSRERGSTDTQYF.

CDR3 DNA: TGTGCCAGCAGCCAAGAGGGAGGTAGATCTCACAATGAGCAGTTCTTC. Residues: CASSQEGGRSHNEQFF. The chain has TRBV4-2 and TRBJ2-1, with D perhaps matching TRBD2 (6 bases). This CDR3 region has 16 residues. The germline CDR1 and CDR2 sequences are LGHNA and YNFKEQ. V was clipped by 0 bases and J by 5 bases, with 14 bases between them.

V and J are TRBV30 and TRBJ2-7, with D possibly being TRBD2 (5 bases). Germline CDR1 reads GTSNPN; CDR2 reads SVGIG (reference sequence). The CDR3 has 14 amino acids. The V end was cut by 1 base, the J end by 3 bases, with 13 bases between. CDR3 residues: CAWSGVPGNYEQYF. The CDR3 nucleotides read TGTGCCTGGAGTGGCGTGCCGGGGAACTACGAGCAGTACTTC.

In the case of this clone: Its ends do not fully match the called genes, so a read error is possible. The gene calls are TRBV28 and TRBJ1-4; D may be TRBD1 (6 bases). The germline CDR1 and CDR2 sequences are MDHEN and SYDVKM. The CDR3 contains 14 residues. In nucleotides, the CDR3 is TGTGCCAGCAGTTTACCGAGGACAGTAGAAACACTGTTTTTT. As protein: CASSLPRTVETLFF.

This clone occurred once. CDR3 protein: CASSRGIPGQQQEKLFF. CDR3 nucleotides: TGTGCCAGCTCACGAGGGATCCCGGGACAGCAACAGGAAAAACTGTTTTTT. This chain uses TRBV18 with TRBJ1-4, with 7 bases identical to TRBD1. Trimming at V came to 4 bases and at J to 8 bases, leaving 16 bases not matched to a gene. CDR3 size: 17 residues. The germline V gene encodes CDR1 KGHSH and CDR2 LQKENI.

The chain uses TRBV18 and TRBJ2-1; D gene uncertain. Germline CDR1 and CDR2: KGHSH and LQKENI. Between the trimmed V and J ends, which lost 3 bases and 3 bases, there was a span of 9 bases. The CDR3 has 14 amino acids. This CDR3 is CASSPGAYYNEQFF. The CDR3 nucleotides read TGTGCCAGCTCACCCGGTGCATACTACAATGAGCAGTTCTTC.